The 16 T cell receptor beta chains listed next were all sequenced from one sample in a study of blood T cell repertoires in COVID-19. The assay was immunoSEQ multiplex PCR, and TCRdb's table has in-frame clones only and misses some. Found here are about 190,000 clones, about 83% of them singletons; the top ten hold 4.5% to 5.5%. Sequencing was done on a sample of peripheral blood. The receptors originated from a woman in her 70s with active or convalescent COVID-19.

The V gene is TRBV28, the J gene TRBJ1-1; no clear D. CDR1 is MDHEN and CDR2 is SYDVKM in the germline V gene. Between the trimmed V and J ends, which lost 4 bases and 2 bases, there was a span of 11 bases. This CDR3 spans 14 amino acids. The CDR3 coding sequence is TGTGCCAGCAGTTGGGAGCCTGTCAACACTGAAGCTTTCTTT. Its translation: CASSWEPVNTEAFF. Using reference TRBV28 and TRBJ1-1 for the parts outside the CDR3, the full variable domain is DVKVTQSSRYLVKRTGEKVFLECVQDMDHENMFWYRQDPGLGLRLIYFSYDVKMKEKGDIPEGYSVSREKKERFSLILESASTNQTSMYLCASSWEPVNTEAFFGQGTRLTVV.

This clone was found once. The genes are TRBV30 and TRBJ2-5; tentative D call: TRBD2 (5 bases). The germline gives CDR1 GTSNPN, CDR2 SVGIG (reference sequence). Trimming shortened V by 0 bases and J by 4 bases, and 15 bases separated the two germline ends. The CDR3 length is 15 residues. CDR3 nucleotides: TGTGCCTGGAGTGTACGCGGGCGCCTAGGAGAGACCCAGTACTTC. This encodes CAWSVRGRLGETQYF.

With respect to this clone: A junction end diverges from the germline sequence, so it may reflect a read error. V gene TRBV18 combines with J gene TRBJ1-2, with TRBD1 matching 8 bases. CDR1 KGHSH and CDR2 LQKENI come from the germline V gene. CDR3 length: 13 amino acids. CDR3 loop: CASSRLEQGARAF. The CDR3 nucleotides read TGTGCCAGCTCACGACTTGAGCAGGGGGCGAGAGCCTTC.

The chain joins TRBV7-9 to TRBJ1-1, with 7 bases aligning to TRBD1. Germline lookup yields CDR1 SEHNR and CDR2 FQNEAQ (reference sequence). V lost 1 base, J lost 0 bases, and 8 bases stayed unmatched. The CDR3 runs 17 residues. The CDR3 DNA reads as TGTGCCAGCAGCTTAGGAACAACAGGGGCCGTGAACACTGAAGCTTTCTTT. Protein: CASSLGTTGAVNTEAFF.

This sequence joins TRBV13 and TRBJ2-5; 12 bases are a match to TRBD2. With V trimmed by 2 bases and J by 2 bases, 6 bases remained unmatched. This CDR3 is 17 amino acids long. Germline V gene lookup returns CDR1 PRHDT and CDR2 FYEKMQ (reference sequence). This CDR3 reads CASSLSGLAGLQETQYF. CDR3 sequence (DNA): TGTGCCAGCAGCTTATCGGGACTAGCGGGTCTTCAAGAGACCCAGTACTTC. The complete variable domain, with remaining parts taken from reference TRBV13 and TRBJ2-5, reads AAGVIQSPRHLIKEKRETATLKCYPIPRHDTVYWYQQGPGQDPQFLISFYEKMQSDKGSIPDRFSAQQFSDYHSELNMSSLELGDSALYFCASSLSGLAGLQETQYFGPGTRLLVL.

The rearrangement links TRBV28 to TRBJ2-7; TRBD1 might be the D (6 bases). Looked up from germline, CDR1 is MDHEN and CDR2 is SYDVKM. V gave up 2 bases and J gave up 0 bases, with 11 bases separating them. The CDR3 has 15 residues. CDR3 loop: CASSLVGANSYEQYF. DNA of the CDR3: TGTGCCAGCAGTTTAGTGGGGGCAAACTCCTACGAGCAGTACTTC.

The chain couples TRBV2 to TRBJ2-7, with D perhaps TRBD2 (6 bases). Trimming left V 4 bases short and J 6 bases short, with 10 bases between. The CDR3 consists of 12 residues. Germline loops: CDR1 SNHLY, CDR2 FYNNEI. The DNA for the CDR3 is TGTGCCAGCAGTGCGGGGGTTACCGAGCAGTACTTC. Residues: CASSAGVTEQYF.

The J gene is TRBJ2-7, the V gene TRBV19; 7 bases are shared with TRBD2. Germline-derived CDR1 and CDR2 are LNHDA and SQIVND (reference sequence). The CDR3 length is 14 residues. V lost 6 bases, J lost 3 bases, and 8 bases stayed unmatched. CDR3 sequence (DNA): TGTGCCAGTAGAGACCTAGCGGCGGGCTACGAGCAGTACTTC. It yields the protein CASRDLAAGYEQYF.

The chain is built from TRBV27 and TRBJ2-7; 8 nucleotides agree with TRBD2. Germline V gene data show CDR1 as MNHEY and CDR2 as SMNVEV (reference sequence). The junction had 13 bases not matched to a gene; V was cut back by 4 bases and J by 5 bases. The CDR3 has 16 amino acids. This CDR3 reads CASSSPAISGSHEQYF. The DNA of the CDR3 is TGTGCCAGCAGTTCCCCTGCTATAAGCGGGAGCCACGAGCAGTACTTC.

The chain is built from TRBV27 and TRBJ2-5; TRBD2 matches at 13 bases. From germline, CDR1 is MNHEY and CDR2 SMNVEV (reference sequence). The V segment lost 5 bases and the J segment 5 bases; nucleotides outside the gene matches: 11. The CDR3 is 17 amino acids. The CDR3 DNA reads TGTGCCAGCAGTAGACTAGCGGGAGGTTTCGGTATTGAGACCCAGTACTTC. Translation: CASSRLAGGFGIETQYF.

The chain is built from TRBV3-1 (or the pseudogene TRBV3-2) and TRBJ1-1; 9 positions match TRBD1. The V segment lost 4 bases and the J segment 6 bases; nucleotides outside the gene matches: 3. Germline CDR1 LGHDT, CDR2 YNNKEL (reference sequence). The CDR3 sequence is 13 residues long. The CDR3 here is CASSLQGAAEAFF. In DNA form, the CDR3 reads TGTGCCAGCAGCCTACAGGGGGCTGCTGAAGCTTTCTTT.

The chain is built from TRBV9 and TRBJ2-7, with 10 bases lining up with TRBD1. CDR3 length equals 21 residues. Germline V CDR1 and CDR2: SGDLS, YYNGEE. The junction had 20 bases not matched to a gene; V was cut back by 0 bases and J by 2 bases. The CDR3 DNA sequence: TGTGCCAGCAGCGTAGTCCCCCGCACCGGGACAGGGGAGGGTGACCCCTACGAGCAGTACTTC. Residues: CASSVVPRTGTGEGDPYEQYF.

The gene calls are TRBV29-1 and TRBJ2-1, with 7 bases that match TRBD1. CDR1 SQVTM and CDR2 ANQGSEA come from the germline V gene. V shed 3 bases and J 6 bases; nucleotides not matched to a gene: 2. The CDR3 runs 12 residues. The CDR3 nucleotides read TGCAGCGTTGAGTGGACAGGCAATGAGCAGTTCTTC. Translated, it gives CSVEWTGNEQFF.

The V gene is TRBV7-9, the J gene TRBJ1-1; no firm D call. CDR1 SEHNR and CDR2 FQNEAQ come from the germline V gene (reference sequence). V was shortened by 2 bases and J by 3 bases, with 13 bases between the two germline ends. The CDR3 has 15 amino acids. The CDR3 spells CASSLSVEGYTEAFF. In DNA form, the CDR3 reads TGTGCCAGCAGCTTATCGGTTGAGGGATACACTGAAGCTTTCTTT.

V gene TRBV6-5 combines with J gene TRBJ2-1; possible D gene TRBD1, 5 bases. Germline CDR1 reads MNHEY; CDR2 reads SVGAGI. There are 14 residues in the CDR3. V was clipped by 7 bases and J by 4 bases, with 14 bases between them. The CDR3 bases are TGTGCCAGCACCCCAGAAGGGGCTTACAATGAGCAGTTCTTC. This sequence encodes CASTPEGAYNEQFF.

This chain uses TRBV27 with TRBJ2-6; TRBD2 might be the D (5 bases). Trimming pared 6 bases from V and 0 bases from J, leaving 9 bases between. This CDR3 has 15 amino acids. From germline, CDR1 is MNHEY and CDR2 SMNVEV (reference sequence). CDR3 protein: CASSRLLSGANVLTF. The CDR3 DNA is TGTGCCAGCAGCCGACTACTCTCTGGGGCCAACGTCCTGACTTTC.